The 21 T cell receptor beta chains presented below share a single source sample, sequenced in a study of siplizumab effects on memory and regulatory T cells. Assay: immunoSEQ multiplex PCR; the TCRdb copy retains only in-frame clones and omits some. The sample has some 100,000 clones, 92% seen once. Sequencing was carried out using Tregs sorted from blood. These receptors all come from a human donor in good health.

The chain has TRBV28 and TRBJ1-4; no clear D gene. CDR1 and CDR2 (germline): MDHEN, SYDVKM. The V gene lost 7 bases and the J gene lost 5 bases, with 5 bases spanning the gap. The CDR3 is made up of 11 amino acids. The CDR3 region is CASISNEKLFF. In DNA, the CDR3 is TGTGCCAGCATATCGAATGAAAAACTGTTTTTT.

The chain links TRBV7-9 to TRBJ2-3; 12 nucleotides line up with TRBD2. The CDR3 covers 15 residues. The junction had 6 bases not matched to a gene; V was cut back by 3 bases and J by 8 bases. CDR1 and CDR2 from the germline V gene are SEHNR and FQNEAQ (reference sequence). DNA of the CDR3: TGTGCCAGCAGCTTTCTAGCGGGAGGGACAACTACGCAGTATTTT. This encodes CASSFLAGGTTTQYF.

V usage is TRBV19 and J usage is TRBJ1-4; D uncertain. The CDR3 contains 14 residues. Per germline, CDR1 LNHDA and CDR2 SQIVND (reference sequence). The V and J ends lost 8 bases and 0 bases respectively, with 10 bases between them. Here the CDR3 reads CASSDRATNEKLFF. The CDR3 DNA is TGTGCCAGTTCCGACCGAGCAACTAATGAAAAACTGTTTTTT.

The chain links TRBV9 to TRBJ2-7; 9 bases align to TRBD1. J gave up 7 bases and V 4 bases, and 9 bases lay outside the gene matches. The CDR3 consists of 14 residues. CDR1 is SGDLS, CDR2 YYNGEE, per germline. CDR3 region: CASSPGDREGEQYF. Written as DNA, the CDR3 is TGTGCCAGCAGCCCCGGGGACAGGGAAGGGGAGCAGTACTTC.

The chain has TRBV4-2 and TRBJ1-1; D may be TRBD1 (6 bases). The CDR3 is made up of 16 amino acids. With 4 bases removed from V and 4 bases from J, the gap between germline ends came to 19 bases. Germline loops: CDR1 LGHNA, CDR2 YNFKEQ. CDR3 coding DNA: TGTGCCAGCAGCCCTGTTGGGGCAGGGGAGTTCACTGAAGCTTTCTTT. Amino acids: CASSPVGAGEFTEAFF.

In regard to this clone: Other DNA sequences within the sample encode an identical CDR3. The rearrangement uses TRBV13 and TRBJ2-1; 9 nucleotides agree with TRBD1. The CDR3 extends over 16 amino acids. Germline assignment: CDR1 PRHDT and CDR2 FYEKMQ (reference sequence). J lost 4 bases, V lost 2 bases, and 6 bases had no gene match. CDR3 amino acids: CASSLPDRGSYNEQFF. In nucleotides, the CDR3 is TGTGCCAGCAGCTTACCGGACAGGGGTTCTTACAATGAGCAGTTCTTC.

The rearrangement joins TRBV28 to TRBJ2-1, with D possibly TRBD2 on 5 matching bases. Looked up from germline, CDR1 is MDHEN and CDR2 is SYDVKM. Trimming stripped 5 bases from V and 7 bases from J, with 15 bases between. The CDR3 runs to 14 residues. CDR3 coding DNA: TGTGCCAGCAGTGCACGGGATTTGGGGAATGAGCAGTTCTTC. Translated: CASSARDLGNEQFF.

This clone was recorded only once. The rearrangement joins TRBV5-1 to TRBJ2-7; the D gene is possibly TRBD2 (6 bases). The germline gives CDR1 SGHRS, CDR2 YFSETQ. Trimming pared 5 bases from V and 4 bases from J, leaving 19 bases between. There are 15 residues in the CDR3. The CDR3: CASRYRTGEGYEQYF. CDR3 DNA: TGCGCCAGCAGATATCGGACGGGAGAGGGTTACGAGCAGTACTTC.

The chain combines TRBV6-1 with TRBJ2-1; 10 nucleotides match TRBD2. This CDR3 is built from 15 residues. CDR1 and CDR2 (germline): MNHNS, SASEGT. Losses at the gene ends were 7 bases for V and 8 bases for J; bases not matched to a gene: 11. The CDR3, as DNA: TGTGCCAGCACCAGCGGGAGGGCCGGGAGGGATGAGCAGTTCTTC. Amino acid sequence: CASTSGRAGRDEQFF.

This chain links TRBV6-4 with TRBJ2-5, with TRBD1 as a possible D gene (5 bases). The ends were cut back, 9 bases at V and 1 base at J, with 9 bases in the middle. The CDR3 extends over 12 amino acids. Germline V CDR1 and CDR2: MRHNA, SNTAGT. CDR3 region: CARAQGQETQYF. The CDR3 nucleotides are TGTGCCAGGGCCCAGGGCCAAGAGACCCAGTACTTC.

In its sample, this clone was seen once. The chain employs TRBV30 and TRBJ2-7; D is undetermined. Per germline, CDR1 GTSNPN and CDR2 SVGIG (reference sequence). There are 11 residues in the CDR3. Trimming left V 6 bases short and J 3 bases short, with 9 bases between. CDR3 in DNA: TGTGCCTGTGCCACCTACTACGAGCAGTACTTC. Translating it yields CACATYYEQYF. The entire variable domain, with the rest obtained from reference TRBV30 and TRBJ2-7, is as follows: SQTIHQWPATLVQPVGSPLSLECTVEGTSNPNLYWYRQAAGRGLQLLFYSVGIGQISSEVPQNLSASRPQDRQFILSSKKLLLSDSGFYLCACATYYEQYFGPGTRLTVT.

The chain joins TRBV14 to TRBJ1-2; no reliable D call. Germline-derived CDR1 and CDR2 are SGHDN and FVKESK. V dropped 0 bases and J dropped 1 base, with 15 bases sitting between them. The length of the CDR3 is 17 residues. CDR3 sequence: CASSQDGGYIFNYGYTF. The DNA of the CDR3 is TGTGCCAGCAGCCAAGATGGAGGGTACATCTTTAACTATGGCTACACCTTC. The full variable domain, rest sourced from reference TRBV14 and TRBJ1-2, is EAGVTQFPSHSVIEKGQTVTLRCDPISGHDNLYWYRRVMGKEIKFLLHFVKESKQDESGMPNNRFLAERTGGTYSTLKVQPAELEDSGVYFCASSQDGGYIFNYGYTFGSGTRLTVV.

CDR3: CASSKNRGTLAKNIQYF. The CDR3 DNA sequence: TGTGCCAGCAGCAAAAACAGGGGCACCCTAGCCAAAAACATTCAGTACTTC. This chain links TRBV5-6 with TRBJ2-4; 7 bases are a match to TRBD1. V lost 4 bases, J lost 0 bases, and 10 bases stayed unmatched. Germline lookup yields CDR1 SGHDT and CDR2 YYEEEE. The CDR3 runs 17 residues.

This chain joins TRBV10-2 and TRBJ1-5; D may be TRBD1 (5 bases). The germline V gene has CDR1 WSHSY and CDR2 SAAADI. This CDR3 is 13 amino acids long. V was cut by 4 bases and J by 6 bases, with 10 bases left in between. CDR3 in amino acids: CASSAKRGQPQHF. CDR3 coding DNA: TGCGCCAGCAGTGCCAAGAGGGGTCAGCCCCAGCATTTT.

The gene calls are TRBV6-6 and TRBJ2-5; D is perhaps TRBD1 (5 bases). There are 12 residues in the CDR3. Trimming removed 6 bases at V and 3 bases at J, with 8 bases between. CDR1 MNHNY and CDR2 SVGAGI come from the germline V gene (reference sequence). CDR3 bases: TGTGCCAGCAGACGACAGAAAGAGACCCAGTACTTC. It encodes CASRRQKETQYF.

This clone was recorded once. The chain employs TRBV2 and TRBJ2-3, with D uncertain. This CDR3 is built from 12 residues. Germline CDR1 and CDR2: SNHLY and FYNNEI. V was pared by 4 bases and J by 4 bases, with 6 bases between. This CDR3 reads CASSGGPDTQYF. The CDR3 DNA reads TGTGCCAGCAGTGGCGGCCCAGATACGCAGTATTTT.

This clone turned up a few times. V is TRBV7-9 and J is TRBJ2-7, with no clear D. Germline CDR1 is SEHNR and CDR2 is FQNEAQ (reference sequence). This CDR3 comprises 13 residues. Trimming removed 1 base at V and 3 bases at J, with 7 bases between. DNA for the CDR3: TGTGCCAGCAGCTTAGTTTGGGACTACGAGCAGTACTTC. Translated, it gives CASSLVWDYEQYF. The full variable domain, with the rest looked up from reference TRBV7-9 and TRBJ2-7, is DTGVSQNPRHKITKRGQNVTFRCDPISEHNRLYWYRQTLGQGPEFLTYFQNEAQLEKSRLLSDRFSAERPKGSFSTLEIQRTEQGDSAMYLCASSLVWDYEQYFGPGTRLTVT.

The chain uses TRBV18 and TRBJ2-7; D might be TRBD2 (6 bases). The germline V gene encodes CDR1 KGHSH and CDR2 LQKENI. CDR3 length: 12 amino acids. The V end was cut by 2 bases, the J end by 6 bases, with 8 bases between. In DNA form, the CDR3 reads TGTGCCAGCTCACCAGCGGGATCCGAGCAGTACTTC. Protein sequence: CASSPAGSEQYF.

The CDR3 nucleotides read TGTGCCAGCAGCCCCCGGGACAGGCGATACTACGAGCAGTACTTC. It codes for CASSPRDRRYYEQYF. The gene calls are TRBV5-6 and TRBJ2-7; TRBD1 matches 8 bases. V lost 4 bases to trimming and J lost 3 bases; unmatched junction nucleotides: 9. CDR1 is SGHDT, CDR2 YYEEEE, per germline. The CDR3 has 15 amino acids.

The chain couples TRBV19 to TRBJ1-2, with D uncertain. V lost 4 bases to trimming and J lost 6 bases, with 15 bases between them. Per germline, CDR1 LNHDA and CDR2 SQIVND (reference sequence). The CDR3 sequence is 14 residues long. The CDR3 sequence: CASSTPLARDGYTF. In nucleotides, the CDR3 is TGTGCCAGTAGTACACCCCTGGCGAGGGATGGCTACACCTTC.

The chain links TRBV2 to TRBJ2-7, with 9 bases matching TRBD2. The trim removed 2 bases at V and 4 bases at J, leaving 15 bases unmatched. The CDR3 has 18 amino acids. Germline CDR1 and CDR2: SNHLY and FYNNEI. The CDR3 region is CASSEFPSGTPNVYEQYF. Written as DNA, the CDR3 is TGTGCCAGCAGTGAATTTCCTAGCGGGACGCCCAATGTATACGAGCAGTACTTC.